Below, 12 T cell receptor beta chains from the same sample are listed, as sequenced in a study of shared clonotypes between healthy human individuals. CD45RO negativity and positive selection for CCR7 defined naive CD8 cells, a population that excluded terminally differentiated effector memory CD45RA+ cells. Only in-frame clones appear in the TCRdb table, and some are missing; sequencing was by immunoSEQ multiplex PCR. The table records around 580,000 clones, nearly 98% of them present only once. Sequenced: naive CD8+ T cells sorted from blood. These receptor sequences come from a man aged 25-40 years in good health.

For this clone: Other DNA sequences in the sample encode the same CDR3. J is TRBJ1-5 and V is TRBV9; D gene uncertain. Trimming took off 0 bases at V and 2 bases at J, with 6 bases between the two ends. The CDR3 has 14 amino acids. CDR1 is SGDLS, CDR2 YYNGEE, per germline. Here the CDR3 reads CASSVDSGNQPQHF. As DNA, the CDR3 is TGTGCCAGCAGCGTAGACAGTGGCAATCAGCCCCAGCATTTT.

The chain couples TRBV2 to TRBJ2-1, with 14 bases lining up with TRBD2. In germline, CDR1 is SNHLY, CDR2 FYNNEI. V lost 6 bases and J lost 6; bases outside the gene matches: 7. The CDR3 sequence is 16 residues long. CDR3 bases: TGTGCCAGCAGAGAAACGGGACTAGCGGGAGTCAATGAGCAGTTCTTC. Protein sequence: CASRETGLAGVNEQFF.

This clone appeared a single time. V is TRBV27 and J is TRBJ2-1; 12 nucleotides align to TRBD2. The germline V gene encodes CDR1 MNHEY and CDR2 SMNVEV (reference sequence). This CDR3 has 15 amino acids. V gave up 6 bases and J gave up 8 bases; unmatched junction bases: 8. The CDR3 sequence: CASRIGTSGLYEQFF. The CDR3 DNA follows: TGTGCCAGCAGAATAGGGACTAGCGGGTTGTATGAGCAGTTCTTC.

This chain joins TRBV10-1 and TRBJ2-3; D possibly corresponds to TRBD1 (5 bases). CDR3 length: 14 amino acids. In germline, CDR1 is WNHNN, CDR2 SYGVQD (reference sequence). Trimming pared 3 bases from V and 2 bases from J, leaving 9 bases between. The CDR3 DNA is TGCGCCAGCAGTGAACCAGGGAACACAGATACGCAGTATTTT. The encoded protein is CASSEPGNTDTQYF.

The chain is built from TRBV11-2 and TRBJ2-7, with unresolved D. CDR1 is SGHAT and CDR2 is FQNNGV in the germline V gene. Deletions cut 4 bases from V and 7 bases from J, with 14 bases between. The CDR3 has 13 amino acids. CDR3 DNA sequence: TGTGCCAGCAGCTCGGTCGGGCTCAAAGAGCAGTACTTC. It yields the protein CASSSVGLKEQYF.

The chain links TRBV7-9 to TRBJ2-7, with 7 positions matching TRBD1. V dropped 5 bases and J dropped 0; count of bases not matched to a gene: 7. CDR1 and CDR2 (germline): SEHNR, FQNEAQ (reference sequence). The CDR3 has 15 residues. In DNA form, the CDR3 reads TGTGCCAGCAGCGACCGGGGACAGTTCTCCTACGAGCAGTACTTC. Residues: CASSDRGQFSYEQYF.

The chain couples TRBV27 to TRBJ2-1, with a weak D call TRBD2 (6 bases). This CDR3 is 14 amino acids long. Germline CDR1 is MNHEY and CDR2 is SMNVEV (reference sequence). V lost 6 bases to trimming and J lost 5 bases, with 14 bases between them. CDR3 protein: CASSLIAADNEQFF. CDR3 in DNA: TGTGCCAGCAGCTTAATAGCGGCAGACAATGAGCAGTTCTTC.

The chain combines TRBV7-9 with TRBJ2-5, with D unresolved. The CDR3 contains 15 residues. Germline V gene sequence: CDR1 SEHNR, CDR2 FQNEAQ (reference sequence). The V gene lost 5 bases and the J gene lost 5 bases, with 18 bases spanning the gap. In DNA form, the CDR3 reads TGTGCCAGCAGCCTCGGCAACCCTTCGAGGGAGACCCAGTACTTC. Protein sequence: CASSLGNPSRETQYF. The whole variable domain, filled in from reference TRBV7-9 and TRBJ2-5, reads DTGVSQNPRHKITKRGQNVTFRCDPISEHNRLYWYRQTLGQGPEFLTYFQNEAQLEKSRLLSDRFSAERPKGSFSTLEIQRTEQGDSAMYLCASSLGNPSRETQYFGPGTRLLVL.

This chain connects TRBV4-1 to TRBJ1-1, with TRBD1 identical over 7 bases. Germline V CDR1 and CDR2: MGHRA, YSYEKL. The length of the CDR3 is 13 residues. The J segment lost 5 bases and the V segment lost 5 bases, leaving 5 bases of the junction unmatched. The CDR3 spells CASSGRDRTEAFF. In nucleotides, the CDR3 is TGCGCCAGCAGCGGGCGGGACAGAACTGAAGCTTTCTTT.

The J gene is TRBJ2-7, the V gene TRBV28; 13 nucleotides align to TRBD2. V lost 10 bases to trimming and J lost 1 base; unmatched junction nucleotides: 4. Germline values: CDR1 MDHEN, CDR2 SYDVKM. This CDR3 comprises 14 residues. The DNA for the CDR3 is TGTGCCACCCAGGGACTAGCGGGATCCTACGAGCAGTACTTC. This codes for CATQGLAGSYEQYF.

The chain has TRBV9 and TRBJ2-1; TRBD2 matches at 7 bases. The CDR3 length is 16 residues. Unmatched junction bases numbered 9, after V lost 0 bases and J lost 6 bases. Germline V lookup: CDR1 SGDLS, CDR2 YYNGEE. The CDR3 loop reads CASSVAPGGAVNEQFF. The CDR3 nucleotides read TGTGCCAGCAGCGTAGCCCCGGGGGGAGCGGTCAATGAGCAGTTCTTC.

The chain couples TRBV10-3 to TRBJ2-7; D is ambiguous. Germline CDR1 reads ENHRY; CDR2 reads SYGVKD. The CDR3 has 15 residues. V lost 0 bases to trimming and J lost 3 bases, with 12 bases between them. The CDR3 DNA follows: TGTGCCATCAGTGAGTCGGTAGGGTTCAACTACGAGCAGTACTTC. This codes for CAISESVGFNYEQYF.